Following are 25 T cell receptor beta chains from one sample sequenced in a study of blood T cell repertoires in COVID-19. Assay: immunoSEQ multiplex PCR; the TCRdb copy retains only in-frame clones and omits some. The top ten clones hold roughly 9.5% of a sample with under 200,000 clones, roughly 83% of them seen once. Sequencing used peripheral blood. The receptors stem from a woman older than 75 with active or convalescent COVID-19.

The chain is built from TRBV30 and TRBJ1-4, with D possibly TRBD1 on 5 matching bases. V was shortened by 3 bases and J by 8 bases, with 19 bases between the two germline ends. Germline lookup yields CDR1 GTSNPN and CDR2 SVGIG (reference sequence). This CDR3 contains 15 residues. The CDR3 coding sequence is TGTGCCTGGAGGCCCCACCGGGGGGATGGGGAAAAACTGTTTTTT. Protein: CAWRPHRGDGEKLFF.

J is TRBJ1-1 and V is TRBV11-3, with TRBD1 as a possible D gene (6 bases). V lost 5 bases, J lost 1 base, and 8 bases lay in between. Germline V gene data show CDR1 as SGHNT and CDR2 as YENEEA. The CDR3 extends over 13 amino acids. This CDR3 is CASSRTENTEAFF. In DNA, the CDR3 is TGTGCCAGCAGCAGGACAGAGAACACTGAAGCTTTCTTT.

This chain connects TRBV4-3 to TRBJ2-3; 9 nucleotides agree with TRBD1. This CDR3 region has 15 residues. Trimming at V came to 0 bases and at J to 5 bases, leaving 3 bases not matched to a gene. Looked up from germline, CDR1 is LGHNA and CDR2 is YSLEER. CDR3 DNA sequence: TGCGCCAGCAGCCAAGAGGGGACAGGGAAAGATACGCAGTATTTT. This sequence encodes CASSQEGTGKDTQYF.

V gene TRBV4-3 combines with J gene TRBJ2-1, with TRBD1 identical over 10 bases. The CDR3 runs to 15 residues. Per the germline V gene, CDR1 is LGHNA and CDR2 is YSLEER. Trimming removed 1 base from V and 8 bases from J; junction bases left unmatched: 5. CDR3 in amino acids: CASSQGGTGVHEQFF. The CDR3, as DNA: TGCGCCAGCAGCCAAGGAGGGACAGGGGTTCATGAGCAGTTCTTC.

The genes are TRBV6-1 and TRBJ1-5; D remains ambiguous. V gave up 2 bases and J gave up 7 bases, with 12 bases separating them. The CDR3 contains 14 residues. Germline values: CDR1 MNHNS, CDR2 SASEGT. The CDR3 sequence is CASSEIEGRQPQHF. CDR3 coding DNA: TGTGCCAGCAGTGAAATAGAGGGTAGACAGCCCCAGCATTTT.

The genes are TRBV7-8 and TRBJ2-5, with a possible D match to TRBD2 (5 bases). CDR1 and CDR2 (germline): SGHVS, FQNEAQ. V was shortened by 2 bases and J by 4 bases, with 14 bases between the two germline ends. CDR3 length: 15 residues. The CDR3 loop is CASSLRFGVGETQYF. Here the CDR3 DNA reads TGTGCCAGCAGCTTAAGATTCGGGGTAGGAGAGACCCAGTACTTC.

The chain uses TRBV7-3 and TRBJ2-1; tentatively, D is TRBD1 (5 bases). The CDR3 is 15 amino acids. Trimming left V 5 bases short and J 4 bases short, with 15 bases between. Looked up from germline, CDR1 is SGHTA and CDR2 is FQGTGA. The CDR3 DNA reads TGTGCCAGCAGCCCCCAGGGTCCCGCTTACAATGAGCAGTTCTTC. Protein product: CASSPQGPAYNEQFF.

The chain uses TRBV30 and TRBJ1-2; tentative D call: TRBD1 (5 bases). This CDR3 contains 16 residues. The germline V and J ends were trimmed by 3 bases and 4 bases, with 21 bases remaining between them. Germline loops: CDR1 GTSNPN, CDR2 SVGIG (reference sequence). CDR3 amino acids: CAWRRTSGTGLYGYTF. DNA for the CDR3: TGTGCCTGGAGACGCACGAGCGGGACGGGGCTCTATGGCTACACCTTC.

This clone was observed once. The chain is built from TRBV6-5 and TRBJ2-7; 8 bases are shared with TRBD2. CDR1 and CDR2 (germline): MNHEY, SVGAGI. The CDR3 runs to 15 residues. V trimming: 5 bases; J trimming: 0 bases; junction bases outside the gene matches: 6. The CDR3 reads CASSRRSGASYEQYF. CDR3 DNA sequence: TGTGCCAGCAGTCGACGTAGCGGGGCCTCCTACGAGCAGTACTTC.

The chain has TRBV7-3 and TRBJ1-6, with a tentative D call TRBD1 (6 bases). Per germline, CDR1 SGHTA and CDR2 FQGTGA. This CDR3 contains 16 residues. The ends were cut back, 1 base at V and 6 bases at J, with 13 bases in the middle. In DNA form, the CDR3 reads TGTGCCAGCAGCTTAAGCACAGGGTCTTCTAATTCACCCCTCCACTTT. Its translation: CASSLSTGSSNSPLHF.

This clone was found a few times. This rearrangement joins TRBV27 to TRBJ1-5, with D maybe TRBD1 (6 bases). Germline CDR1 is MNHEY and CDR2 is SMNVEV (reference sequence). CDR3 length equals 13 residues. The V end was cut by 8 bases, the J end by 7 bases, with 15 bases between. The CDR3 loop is CASGGQGNQPQHF. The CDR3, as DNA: TGTGCCAGCGGAGGCCAGGGGAACCAGCCCCAGCATTTT.

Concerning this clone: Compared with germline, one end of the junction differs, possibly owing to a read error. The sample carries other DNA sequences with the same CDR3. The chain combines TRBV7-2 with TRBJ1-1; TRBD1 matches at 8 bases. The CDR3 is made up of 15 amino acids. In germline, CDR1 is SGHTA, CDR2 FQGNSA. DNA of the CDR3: TGTGCCAGCAGCTTTCAGGGGGCCCTGAAAACTGAAGCTTTCTTT. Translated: CASSFQGALKTEAFF.

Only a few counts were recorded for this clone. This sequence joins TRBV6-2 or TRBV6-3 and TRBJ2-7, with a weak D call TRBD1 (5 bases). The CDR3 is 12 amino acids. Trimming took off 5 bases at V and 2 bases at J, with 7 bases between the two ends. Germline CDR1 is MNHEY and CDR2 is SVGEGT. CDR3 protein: CASSRTTYEQYF. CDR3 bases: TGTGCCAGCAGTCGGACAACCTACGAGCAGTACTTC.

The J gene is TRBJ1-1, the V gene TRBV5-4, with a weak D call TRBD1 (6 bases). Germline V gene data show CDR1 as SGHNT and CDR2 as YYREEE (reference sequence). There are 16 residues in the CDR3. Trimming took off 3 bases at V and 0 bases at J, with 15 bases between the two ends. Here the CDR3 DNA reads TGTGCCAGCAGCTATCAAAGGGACACCGTGAACACTGAAGCTTTCTTT. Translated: CASSYQRDTVNTEAFF.

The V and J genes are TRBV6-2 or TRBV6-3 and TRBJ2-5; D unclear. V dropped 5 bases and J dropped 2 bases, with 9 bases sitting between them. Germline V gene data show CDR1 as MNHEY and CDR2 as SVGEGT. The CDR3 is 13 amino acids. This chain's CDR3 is CASSGQPQETQYF. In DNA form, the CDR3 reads TGTGCCAGCAGTGGGCAGCCACAAGAGACCCAGTACTTC.

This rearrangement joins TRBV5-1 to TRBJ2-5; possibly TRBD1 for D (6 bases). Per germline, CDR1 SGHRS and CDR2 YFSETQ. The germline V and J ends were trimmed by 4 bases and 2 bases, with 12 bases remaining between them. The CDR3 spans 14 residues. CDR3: CASSVDRSQETQYF. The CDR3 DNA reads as TGCGCCAGCAGCGTCGACAGGTCACAAGAGACCCAGTACTTC.

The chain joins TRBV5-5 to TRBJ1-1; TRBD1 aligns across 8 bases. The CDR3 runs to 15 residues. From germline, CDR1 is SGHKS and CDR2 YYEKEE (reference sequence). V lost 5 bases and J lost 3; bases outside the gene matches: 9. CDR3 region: CASSSKSGGDTEAFF. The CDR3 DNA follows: TGTGCCAGCAGTTCTAAATCAGGGGGCGACACTGAAGCTTTCTTT.

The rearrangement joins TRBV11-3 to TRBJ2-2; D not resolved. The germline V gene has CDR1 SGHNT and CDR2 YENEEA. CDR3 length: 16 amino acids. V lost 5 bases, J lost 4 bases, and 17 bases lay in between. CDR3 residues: CASSPIYGELTGELFF. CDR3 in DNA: TGTGCCAGCAGCCCTATATACGGAGAACTCACCGGGGAGCTGTTTTTT.

CDR3 in amino acids: CASALAGGQETQYF. CDR3 bases: TGTGCCAGCGCCTTGGCGGGGGGGCAAGAGACCCAGTACTTC. V usage is TRBV19 and J usage is TRBJ2-5; TRBD2 matches 9 bases. This CDR3 has 14 residues. Trimming took 9 bases from V and 2 from J; bases not matched to a gene: 7. Germline loops: CDR1 LNHDA, CDR2 SQIVND (reference sequence).

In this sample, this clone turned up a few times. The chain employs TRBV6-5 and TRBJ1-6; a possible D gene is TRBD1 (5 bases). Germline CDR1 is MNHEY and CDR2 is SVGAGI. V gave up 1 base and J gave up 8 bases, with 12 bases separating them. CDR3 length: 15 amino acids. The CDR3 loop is CASSYWGWEDSPLHF. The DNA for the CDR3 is TGTGCCAGCAGTTACTGGGGCTGGGAGGATTCACCCCTCCACTTT.

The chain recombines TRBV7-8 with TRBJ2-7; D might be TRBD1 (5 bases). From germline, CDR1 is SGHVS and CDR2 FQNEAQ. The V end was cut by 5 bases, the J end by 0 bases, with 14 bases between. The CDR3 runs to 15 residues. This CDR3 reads CASSPLAGLSYEQYF. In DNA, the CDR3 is TGTGCCAGCAGCCCCCTTGCAGGGCTCTCCTACGAGCAGTACTTC.

The CDR3, as DNA: TGTGCCATCAGCCCAACTAGCGGGGGGGGCTACGAGCAGTACTTC. It codes for CAISPTSGGGYEQYF. This chain uses TRBV10-3 with TRBJ2-7; 13 bases match TRBD2. Germline CDR1 is ENHRY and CDR2 is SYGVKD. V lost 6 bases to trimming and J lost 3 bases; unmatched junction nucleotides: 5. The CDR3 totals 15 residues.

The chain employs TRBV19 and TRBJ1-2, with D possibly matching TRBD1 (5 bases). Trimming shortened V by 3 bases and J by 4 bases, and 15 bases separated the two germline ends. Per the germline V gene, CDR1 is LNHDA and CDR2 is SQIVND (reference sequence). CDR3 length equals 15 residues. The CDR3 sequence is CASSMRQSVGYGYTF. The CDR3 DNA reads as TGTGCCAGTAGTATGAGACAGTCGGTGGGCTATGGCTACACCTTC. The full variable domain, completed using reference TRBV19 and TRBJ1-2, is DGGITQSPKYLFRKEGQNVTLSCEQNLNHDAMYWYRQDPGQGLRLIYYSQIVNDFQKGDIAEGYSVSREKKESFPLTVTSAQKNPTAFYLCASSMRQSVGYGYTFGSGTRLTVV.

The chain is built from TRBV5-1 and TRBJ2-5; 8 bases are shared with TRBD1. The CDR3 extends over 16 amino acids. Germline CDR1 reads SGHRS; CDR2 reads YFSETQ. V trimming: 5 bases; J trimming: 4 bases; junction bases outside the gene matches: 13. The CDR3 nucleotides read TGCGCCAGCAGAACCGGTGGACAGGGCGTCACAGAGACCCAGTACTTC. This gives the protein CASRTGGQGVTETQYF. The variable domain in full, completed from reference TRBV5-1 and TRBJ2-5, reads KAGVTQTPRYLIKTRGQQVTLSCSPISGHRSVSWYQQTPGQGLQFLFEYFSETQRNKGNFPGRFSGRQFSNSRSEMNVSTLELGDSALYLCASRTGGQGVTETQYFGPGTRLLVL.

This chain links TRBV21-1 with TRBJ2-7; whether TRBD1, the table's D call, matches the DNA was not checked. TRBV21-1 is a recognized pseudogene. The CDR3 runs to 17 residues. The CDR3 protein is CASSKASWLGTPYEQYF. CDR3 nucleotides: TGTGCCAGCAGCAAAGCTTCCTGGCTGGGGACACCATACGAGCAGTACTTC.